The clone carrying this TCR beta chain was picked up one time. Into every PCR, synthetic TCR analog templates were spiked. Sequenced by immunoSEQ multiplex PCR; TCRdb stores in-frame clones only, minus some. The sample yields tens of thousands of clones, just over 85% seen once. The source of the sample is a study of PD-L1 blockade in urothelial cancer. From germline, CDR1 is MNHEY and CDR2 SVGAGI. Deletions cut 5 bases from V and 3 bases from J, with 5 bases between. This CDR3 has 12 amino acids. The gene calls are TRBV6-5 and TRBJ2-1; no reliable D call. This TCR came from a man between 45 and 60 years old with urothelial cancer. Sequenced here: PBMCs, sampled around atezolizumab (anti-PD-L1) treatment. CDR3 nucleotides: TGTGCCAGCAGTCGTAGCTACAATGAGCAGTTCTTC. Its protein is CASSRSYNEQFF.